Presented here are 26 T cell receptor beta chains from one specimen sequenced in a study of cytomegalovirus exposure and HLA in healthy donors. The study ran its PCR with 60 Vbeta and 13 Jbeta primers. TCRdb's copy holds only in-frame clones and misses some; the assay was immunoSEQ multiplex PCR. The data hold tens of thousands of clones, with around 76% observed a single time. Material for sequencing was PBMCs. The receptors were gathered from a man in his late teens or twenties in good health and CMV-seropositive.

The chain couples TRBV25-1 to TRBJ1-5, with D perhaps matching TRBD1 (5 bases). The V end was cut by 4 bases, the J end by 7 bases, with 14 bases between. CDR1 is MGHDK and CDR2 is SYGVNS in the germline V gene. This CDR3 region has 14 residues. This chain's CDR3 is CASSGGTFPQPQHF. The CDR3 DNA reads as TGTGCCAGCAGTGGCGGGACTTTCCCCCAGCCCCAGCATTTT. Combining the CDR3 with reference TRBV25-1 and TRBJ1-5 gives the whole variable domain EADIYQTPRYLVIGTGKKITLECSQTMGHDKMYWYQQDPGMELHLIHYSYGVNSTEKGDLSSESTVSRIRTEHFPLTLESARPSHTSQYLCASSGGTFPQPQHFGDGTRLSIL.

This chain joins TRBV15 and TRBJ2-5, with 9 bases matching TRBD2. The CDR3 covers 13 residues. Germline assignment: CDR1 LNHNV and CDR2 YYDKDF (reference sequence). The junction had 0 bases not matched to a gene; V was cut back by 3 bases and J by 4 bases. CDR3 residues: CATSRTSGETQYF. The CDR3 DNA sequence: TGTGCCACCAGCAGGACTAGCGGAGAGACCCAGTACTTC.

This chain uses TRBV25-1 with TRBJ2-5; D may be TRBD1 (6 bases). The CDR3 has 14 residues. The V end lost 0 bases, the J end lost 5 bases, and 10 bases lay between the germline ends. Germline CDR1 reads MGHDK; CDR2 reads SYGVNS. The CDR3 nucleotides are TGTGCCAGCAGTGAATACAGGGGAGCGGAGACCCAGTACTTC. Translated, it gives CASSEYRGAETQYF.

This rearrangement joins TRBV5-1 to TRBJ2-6, with D uncertain. The CDR3 consists of 14 residues. Trimming took off 5 bases at V and 0 bases at J, with 6 bases between the two ends. Germline assignment: CDR1 SGHRS and CDR2 YFSETQ. The CDR3 sequence: CASSMSSGANVLTF. The CDR3 DNA sequence: TGCGCCAGCAGTATGAGCTCTGGGGCCAACGTCCTGACTTTC.

V and J are TRBV29-1 and TRBJ2-1; D possibly corresponds to TRBD1 (6 bases). Germline CDR1 SQVTM, CDR2 ANQGSEA. The CDR3 loop spans 14 amino acids. V was clipped by 4 bases and J by 7 bases, with 17 bases between them. This CDR3 reads CSVGGRLALNEQFF. The DNA for the CDR3 is TGCAGCGTTGGGGGGCGGCTAGCTCTTAATGAGCAGTTCTTC.

This clone was detected a few times. J is TRBJ1-4 and V is TRBV11-2; D gene uncertain. Per germline, CDR1 SGHAT and CDR2 FQNNGV. V shed 1 base and J shed 7 bases, with 7 bases lying between them. This CDR3 is built from 13 residues. CDR3 protein: CASSLAEFEKLFF. CDR3 DNA sequence: TGTGCCAGCAGCTTAGCTGAGTTTGAAAAACTGTTTTTT.

This clone was counted only a few times. The chain carries TRBV5-1 and TRBJ1-4; maybe TRBD1 (6 bases). Trimming cost V 0 bases and J 3 bases, with 12 bases left between them. Germline loops: CDR1 SGHRS, CDR2 YFSETQ. The CDR3 sequence is 16 residues long. Written as DNA, the CDR3 is TGCGCCAGCAGCTTGGCTGTACAGGGATCTAATGAAAAACTGTTTTTT. It yields the protein CASSLAVQGSNEKLFF.

This clone was seen a single time. The chain couples TRBV21-1 to TRBJ2-3; the table's D call, TRBD1, has no DNA check behind it. TRBV21-1 is a pseudogene segment. The CDR3 covers 15 residues. The CDR3 DNA sequence: TGTGCCAGCAGTCCCCTGAGGGCAGGGGGAGATACGCAGTATTTT. Translated, it gives CASSPLRAGGDTQYF.

The rearrangement links TRBV7-9 to TRBJ1-2; possibly TRBD1 for D (5 bases). The CDR3 loop spans 15 amino acids. Trimming shortened V by 5 bases and J by 4 bases, and 17 bases separated the two germline ends. CDR1 SEHNR and CDR2 FQNEAQ come from the germline V gene (reference sequence). The CDR3 loop reads CASSPGEDRFYGYTF. Written as DNA, the CDR3 is TGTGCCAGCAGCCCGGGGGAAGACAGATTCTATGGCTACACCTTC.

The gene calls are TRBV19 and TRBJ2-2; 8 bases are shared with TRBD1. The CDR3 length is 19 residues. Trimming took 2 bases from V and 3 from J; bases not matched to a gene: 14. Germline V lookup: CDR1 LNHDA, CDR2 SQIVND (reference sequence). The CDR3 reads CASSIWPWRSTGDTGELFF. The CDR3 region has the DNA TGTGCCAGTAGTATATGGCCATGGCGATCGACAGGGGACACCGGGGAGCTGTTTTTT.

The chain joins TRBV29-1 to TRBJ1-2; possible D gene TRBD1, 6 bases. With 4 bases removed from V and 2 bases from J, the gap between germline ends came to 8 bases. In germline, CDR1 is SQVTM, CDR2 ANQGSEA. This CDR3 spans 12 amino acids. In nucleotides, the CDR3 is TGCAGCGTTGGGACAGAGAACTATGGCTACACCTTC. Its translation: CSVGTENYGYTF.

The chain is built from TRBV6-1 and TRBJ2-7, with 10 positions matching TRBD1. V lost 7 bases to trimming and J lost 4 bases; unmatched junction nucleotides: 10. The CDR3 covers 15 residues. Germline CDR1 is MNHNS and CDR2 is SASEGT. CDR3 bases: TGTGCCAGCAAGAAAGACAGGGGGCTCCTTTACGAGCAGTACTTC. Protein: CASKKDRGLLYEQYF.

The V gene is TRBV6-5, the J gene TRBJ2-5, with TRBD2 matching over 9 bases. This CDR3 has 14 residues. Germline V gene sequence: CDR1 MNHEY, CDR2 SVGAGI. With V trimmed by 4 bases and J by 2 bases, 2 bases remained unmatched. The CDR3 DNA follows: TGTGCCAGCAGTTTGACTAGCGGACAAGAGACCCAGTACTTC. Its protein product is CASSLTSGQETQYF.

This clone was counted between two and nine times. V usage is TRBV6-1 and J usage is TRBJ1-4, with D hard to call. The CDR3 loop spans 12 amino acids. Trimming took 4 bases from V and 8 from J, leaving 8 bases between them. CDR1 is MNHNS and CDR2 is SASEGT in the germline V gene. Here the CDR3 reads CASSAAGEKLFF. The CDR3, as DNA: TGTGCCAGCAGTGCCGCAGGAGAAAAACTGTTTTTT.

The V and J genes are TRBV5-1 and TRBJ1-2; TRBD1 agrees at 8 bases. From germline, CDR1 is SGHRS and CDR2 YFSETQ. The CDR3 totals 15 residues. V lost 4 bases, J lost 5 bases, and 10 bases stayed unmatched. In DNA, the CDR3 is TGCGCCAGCAGCCTCCCGGGACAGGAAGCATATGGCTACACCTTC. This codes for CASSLPGQEAYGYTF.

J is TRBJ1-3 and V is TRBV18; no clear D gene. Germline-derived CDR1 and CDR2 are KGHSH and LQKENI. CDR3 length equals 15 residues. Trimming removed 2 bases from V and 3 bases from J, with 11 bases in between. CDR3 protein: CASSPLEGIGNTIYF. The CDR3 bases are TGTGCCAGCTCACCATTGGAGGGTATTGGAAACACCATATATTTT.

This chain uses TRBV10-3 with TRBJ1-4; TRBD1 matches 10 bases. V lost 3 bases and J lost 8; bases outside the gene matches: 6. This CDR3 contains 15 residues. In germline, CDR1 is ENHRY, CDR2 SYGVKD. The CDR3 bases are TGTGCCATCAGTGATCCCAGGACAGGGGGAGAAAAACTGTTTTTT. It yields the protein CAISDPRTGGEKLFF.

The CDR3 sequence is CASNYGQGNNEQFF. CDR3 bases: TGTGCCAGCAACTATGGCCAGGGCAACAATGAGCAGTTCTTC. V gene TRBV7-9 combines with J gene TRBJ2-1; D possibly corresponds to TRBD1 (5 bases). V dropped 7 bases and J dropped 5 bases, with 15 bases sitting between them. Germline CDR1 and CDR2: SEHNR and FQNEAQ (reference sequence). The CDR3 extends over 14 amino acids.

The chain employs TRBV9 and TRBJ2-1; D possibly corresponds to TRBD2 (6 bases). Trimming took off 0 bases at V and 2 bases at J, with 12 bases between the two ends. The CDR3 sequence is 16 residues long. Germline CDR1 reads SGDLS; CDR2 reads YYNGEE. CDR3 in DNA: TGTGCCAGCAGCGTAGGGGGGACTGGCCCCTACAATGAGCAGTTCTTC. It codes for CASSVGGTGPYNEQFF.

About this clone: Other DNA sequences in the same sample also yield this CDR3. The V gene is TRBV7-2, the J gene TRBJ1-5; D unresolved. The CDR3 spans 14 residues. Germline CDR1 SGHTA, CDR2 FQGNSA. The V end was cut by 5 bases, the J end by 4 bases, with 12 bases between. CDR3 protein: CASSRTGGNQPQHF. For the CDR3, the DNA is TGTGCCAGCAGCCGGACGGGAGGGAATCAGCCCCAGCATTTT.

The genes are TRBV12-2 and TRBJ1-5; the table's TRBD1 call for D was not verified on the DNA. TRBV12-2 corresponds to a pseudogene. The CDR3 runs 15 residues. CDR3 DNA sequence: TGTGCAAGTCGCAAAAACAGGGTTGCCCTTTGGCCCCAGCATTTT. Translating gives CASRKNRVALWPQHF.

The CDR3 bases are TGTGCCAGCAGTTCCCGACTAGCGGGGAGGCCCCACGAGCAGTACTTC. The encoded protein is CASSSRLAGRPHEQYF. The V and J genes are TRBV28 and TRBJ2-7; the match to TRBD2 covers 11 bases. The CDR3 has 16 amino acids. V dropped 4 bases and J dropped 5; count of bases not matched to a gene: 10. Germline V gene lookup returns CDR1 MDHEN and CDR2 SYDVKM.

CDR3 sequence: CATSIRGNPTYEQYF. Here the CDR3 DNA reads TGTGCCACCAGCATACGAGGGAACCCAACCTACGAGCAGTACTTC. This chain connects TRBV15 to TRBJ2-7, with D possibly being TRBD2 (5 bases). V lost 4 bases and J lost 2, with 15 bases in between. Germline V gene data show CDR1 as LNHNV and CDR2 as YYDKDF (reference sequence). The length of the CDR3 is 15 residues.

The chain has TRBV6-1 and TRBJ2-7; TRBD2 is a possible D gene (5 bases). V was cut by 6 bases and J by 4 bases, with 19 bases left in between. CDR3 length: 15 residues. CDR1 is MNHNS and CDR2 is SASEGT in the germline V gene. The CDR3 DNA sequence: TGTGCCAGCAGGAAGACGGGGAGCGAACTGTACGAGCAGTACTTC. This sequence encodes CASRKTGSELYEQYF.

The rearrangement uses TRBV6-1 and TRBJ1-5, with 9 nucleotides matching TRBD1. Looked up from germline, CDR1 is MNHNS and CDR2 is SASEGT. V was pared by 8 bases and J by 5 bases, with 7 bases of the junction left unmatched. This CDR3 spans 14 amino acids. As DNA, the CDR3 is TGTGCCAGCTCCCCCACAGGGGGCTATCAGCCCCAGCATTTT. This gives the protein CASSPTGGYQPQHF.

The gene calls are TRBV28 and TRBJ2-5, with TRBD2 as a possible D gene (6 bases). The CDR3 is 12 amino acids. Germline CDR1 reads MDHEN; CDR2 reads SYDVKM. Trimming took off 8 bases at V and 3 bases at J, with 10 bases between the two ends. The CDR3 bases are TGTGCCAGCCAAACTAGCAAAGAGACCCAGTACTTC. It specifies CASQTSKETQYF.